This T cell receptor beta chain was observed in a study of cytotoxic CD8 clonotypes in ibrutinib-treated CLL. Study at large: With a range of 6 to 36, the median treatment time before response samples were taken was under 15 months. Overall study findings and caveats: Clonality grew at ibrutinib response; at progression, it decreased back toward baseline.

Sequencing was designed to attain a depth spanning 1 in 200,000 to 1 in 1 million T cells. The data were produced by immunoSEQ multiplex PCR, yet TCRdb's version contains in-frame clones alone and is incomplete. The sample has approximately 350,000 clones, 67% seen once. Trimming pared 0 bases from V and 3 bases from J, leaving 21 bases between. CDR3 length: 18 amino acids. Germline values: CDR1 MGHRA, CDR2 YSYEKL. A word on this clone: As yet, its antigen is unknown.

The sample was PBMCs, taken after 36 months of ibrutinib treatment. This TCR was sampled from a human donor with chronic lymphocytic leukemia. This sequence joins TRBV4-1 and TRBJ2-7, with D possibly matching TRBD1 (6 bases). CDR3 amino acids: CASSQDNWRLGAGYEQYF. CDR3 sequence (DNA): TGCGCCAGCAGCCAAGATAATTGGAGGTTGGGGGCGGGCTACGAGCAGTACTTC.